The 20 T cell receptor beta chains in this list originate from one sample, sequenced in a study of blood T cell repertoires in COVID-19. Repertoires were generated with immunoSEQ multiplex PCR, while TCRdb's copy carries only in-frame clones and drops some. The sample lists roughly 140,000 clones; 70% to 85% were seen once. The sequenced sample was peripheral blood. These receptors came from a woman older than 75 in a cohort sampled during active or convalescent COVID-19.

This rearrangement joins TRBV7-8 to TRBJ1-1, with 11 bases matching TRBD1. Germline loops: CDR1 SGHVS, CDR2 FQNEAQ. CDR3 length equals 14 residues. Unmatched junction bases numbered 4, after V lost 2 bases and J lost 8 bases. The CDR3 DNA is TGTGCCAGCAGCTTAAGGACAGGGGGCGCGGAAGCTTTCTTT. Translation gives CASSLRTGGAEAFF.

The chain links TRBV6-4 to TRBJ2-3; TRBD2 agrees at 10 bases. In germline, CDR1 is MRHNA, CDR2 SNTAGT. The CDR3 sequence is 14 residues long. Losses at the gene ends were 2 bases for V and 4 bases for J; bases not matched to a gene: 0. The CDR3 DNA is TGTGCCAGCAGTGACAGCGGGGGGGCAGATACGCAGTATTTT. Amino acid sequence: CASSDSGGADTQYF.

This clone was observed a few times. The chain is built from TRBV9 and TRBJ2-2; D may be TRBD1 (6 bases). The CDR3 runs 16 residues. The V gene's germline CDR1 is SGDLS and CDR2 YYNGEE. V lost 4 bases to trimming and J lost 1 base, with 14 bases between them. CDR3 sequence: CASSPPGRGNTGELFF. The DNA for the CDR3 is TGTGCCAGCAGCCCCCCGGGCAGGGGGAACACCGGGGAGCTGTTTTTT. The variable domain in full, completed from reference TRBV9 and TRBJ2-2, reads DSGVTQTPKHLITATGQRVTLRCSPRSGDLSVYWYQQSLDQGLQFLIQYYNGEERAKGNILERFSAQQFPDLHSELNLSSLELGDSALYFCASSPPGRGNTGELFFGEGSRLTVL.

The chain is built from TRBV4-1 and TRBJ2-3; D perhaps matches TRBD2 (6 bases). V was clipped by 4 bases and J by 2 bases, with 16 bases between them. Germline-derived CDR1 and CDR2 are MGHRA and YSYEKL. The length of the CDR3 is 16 residues. Here the CDR3 DNA reads TGCGCCAGCAGCCCGAGGCGCGGAGGGGACACAGATACGCAGTATTTT. Translation gives CASSPRRGGDTDTQYF.

This chain connects TRBV5-1 to TRBJ2-3; TRBD1 agrees at 7 bases. Trimming removed 7 bases from V and 14 bases from J; junction bases left unmatched: 13. The CDR3 totals 12 residues. CDR1 and CDR2 from the germline V gene are SGHRS and YFSETQ. The CDR3 sequence is CASRQGQSKRYF. The CDR3 region has the DNA TGCGCCAGCCGGCAGGGACAGTCAAAGAGGTATTTT.

The chain links TRBV27 to TRBJ2-7, with D tentatively TRBD2 (6 bases). Germline assignment: CDR1 MNHEY and CDR2 SMNVEV (reference sequence). CDR3 length: 14 residues. Trimming removed 5 bases from V and 3 bases from J, with 14 bases in between. The CDR3 loop is CASSAARGGYEQYV. The CDR3 region has the DNA TGTGCCAGCAGTGCCGCAAGGGGAGGCTACGAGCAGTACGTC.

The chain links TRBV30 to TRBJ2-7, with D hard to call. V was trimmed by 0 bases and J by 7 bases, leaving 13 bases between them. CDR1 is GTSNPN, CDR2 SVGIG, per germline (reference sequence). The CDR3 sequence is 13 residues long. CDR3 DNA: TGTGCCTGGAGTGTACTATCGGCTTTGGAGCAGTACTTC. Amino acid sequence: CAWSVLSALEQYF.

The chain recombines TRBV19 with TRBJ2-1; 11 bases match TRBD2. V gave up 3 bases and J gave up 9 bases; unmatched junction bases: 7. The germline V gene encodes CDR1 LNHDA and CDR2 SQIVND (reference sequence). The CDR3 has 15 residues. CDR3 DNA sequence: TGTGCCAGTAGTATTCTCCTAGCGGGGGGAGGTGAGCAGTTCTTC. Translation: CASSILLAGGGEQFF.

CDR3 loop: CASSRGTSANTDTQYF. In DNA form, the CDR3 reads TGTGCCAGCAGCAGGGGGACTAGCGCTAACACAGATACGCAGTATTTT. This chain uses TRBV5-8 with TRBJ2-3; 10 bases align to TRBD2. V trimming: 4 bases; J trimming: 2 bases; junction bases outside the gene matches: 7. Germline CDR1 reads SGHTS; CDR2 reads YDEGEE. This CDR3 is built from 16 residues.

This clone was observed a few times. The chain links TRBV10-3 to TRBJ1-1; 7 nucleotides agree with TRBD1. V trimming: 6 bases; J trimming: 6 bases; junction bases outside the gene matches: 7. Per the germline V gene, CDR1 is ENHRY and CDR2 is SYGVKD. This CDR3 contains 13 residues. CDR3 protein: CAISRTGDAEAFF. CDR3 in DNA: TGTGCCATCAGCCGTACAGGGGACGCTGAAGCTTTCTTT.

This chain joins TRBV29-1 and TRBJ2-1, with a tentative D call TRBD1 (6 bases). The CDR3 loop spans 13 amino acids. Germline V lookup: CDR1 SQVTM, CDR2 ANQGSEA. The CDR3 reads CTGQGRLYNEQFF. The CDR3 DNA reads as TGCACAGGTCAGGGGCGCCTGTACAATGAGCAGTTCTTC.

The CDR3 DNA reads as TGCAGCGTTGTCTCGGGACTAGGCTACAATGAGCAGTTCTTC. This sequence encodes CSVVSGLGYNEQFF. The J gene is TRBJ2-1, the V gene TRBV29-1; 8 positions agree with TRBD2. V was clipped by 4 bases and J by 3 bases; unmatched bases: 5. The germline CDR1 and CDR2 sequences are SQVTM and ANQGSEA. The CDR3 has 14 amino acids.

DNA of the CDR3: TGCAGCGTTGAAGATGGCAGGGGAGAGACCCAGTACTTC. The encoded protein is CSVEDGRGETQYF. V is TRBV29-1 and J is TRBJ2-5; possible D gene TRBD1, 6 bases. V lost 0 bases, J lost 4 bases, and 9 bases lay in between. Germline V gene lookup returns CDR1 SQVTM and CDR2 ANQGSEA. CDR3 length: 13 residues.

This chain joins TRBV18 and TRBJ1-2; perhaps TRBD1 as D (5 bases). The V end lost 1 base, the J end lost 8 bases, and 8 bases lay between the germline ends. From germline, CDR1 is KGHSH and CDR2 LQKENI. The CDR3 loop spans 12 amino acids. CDR3 DNA: TGTGCCAGCTCACCACGGGGCTCGGGCTACACCTTC. Protein sequence: CASSPRGSGYTF.

The chain uses TRBV19 and TRBJ1-1; the match to TRBD1 covers 8 bases. The CDR3 has 14 residues. Losses at the gene ends were 3 bases for V and 5 bases for J; bases not matched to a gene: 5. Germline assignment: CDR1 LNHDA and CDR2 SQIVND (reference sequence). The CDR3 sequence is CASSIGQGWTEAFF. The DNA of the CDR3 is TGTGCCAGTAGTATCGGACAGGGATGGACTGAAGCTTTCTTT. Drawing the rest from reference TRBV19 and TRBJ1-1, the complete variable domain is DGGITQSPKYLFRKEGQNVTLSCEQNLNHDAMYWYRQDPGQGLRLIYYSQIVNDFQKGDIAEGYSVSREKKESFPLTVTSAQKNPTAFYLCASSIGQGWTEAFFGQGTRLTVV.

The chain joins TRBV18 to TRBJ1-2; D might be TRBD1 (5 bases). V was cut by 3 bases and J by 8 bases, with 19 bases left in between. The V gene's germline CDR1 is KGHSH and CDR2 LQKENI. The CDR3 loop spans 15 amino acids. The CDR3 loop is CASSPPGKTTWGYTF. The CDR3 DNA sequence: TGTGCCAGCTCACCGCCAGGGAAAACGACGTGGGGCTACACCTTC.

The chain has TRBV24-1 and TRBJ2-5; TRBD1 matches at 8 bases. After removal of 9 bases from V and 5 bases from J, the junction contained 1 base not matched to a gene. Germline loops: CDR1 KGHDR, CDR2 SFDVKD. The CDR3 spans 11 residues. CDR3 sequence (DNA): TGTGCCACCGGACAGGGTGAGACCCAGTACTTC. It specifies CATGQGETQYF.

This chain joins TRBV27 and TRBJ1-4; 11 nucleotides match TRBD1. The CDR3 totals 17 residues. V shed 5 bases, J shed 2 bases, and the junction held 7 bases outside the gene matches. Per the germline V gene, CDR1 is MNHEY and CDR2 is SMNVEV (reference sequence). The CDR3 bases are TGTGCCAGCAGTCCGCGGGACAGGGGGATTACTAATGAAAAACTGTTTTTT. Its protein is CASSPRDRGITNEKLFF. Supplemented by reference TRBV27 and TRBJ1-4, the full variable domain reads EAQVTQNPRYLITVTGKKLTVTCSQNMNHEYMSWYRQDPGLGLRQIYYSMNVEVTDKGDVPEGYKVSRKEKRNFPLILESPSPNQTSLYFCASSPRDRGITNEKLFFGSGTQLSVL.

The V call is TRBV2, the J call TRBJ2-7, with a weak D call TRBD1 (6 bases). V was pared by 7 bases and J by 2 bases, with 27 bases between. Germline lookup yields CDR1 SNHLY and CDR2 FYNNEI. CDR3 length equals 18 residues. The CDR3, as DNA: TGTGCCAGCAATCTCCCGGGACACGGAATATTTATGACCTACGAGCAGTACGTC. It yields the protein CASNLPGHGIFMTYEQYV.

CDR3 amino acids: CASSRQQRNTEAFF. CDR3 in DNA: TGTGCCAGCTCACGGCAACAGAGGAACACTGAAGCTTTCTTT. The V gene is TRBV18, the J gene TRBJ1-1; D remains unclear. Trimming stripped 4 bases from V and 1 base from J, with 10 bases between. Germline lookup yields CDR1 KGHSH and CDR2 LQKENI. The CDR3 is 14 residues long. Based on the CDR3 plus reference TRBV18 and TRBJ1-1, the full variable domain is NAGVMQNPRHLVRRRGQEARLRCSPMKGHSHVYWYRQLPEEGLKFMVYLQKENIIDESGMPKERFSAEFPKEGPSILRIQQVVRGDSAAYFCASSRQQRNTEAFFGQGTRLTVV.